This T cell receptor (beta chain) came from a study of blood T cell repertoires in COVID-19. Across the whole study: Sites in the United States, Italy and Spain provided acute and convalescent COVID-19 samples.

The study recruited people aged roughly 18 to 89 years across about two dozen US areas. Cohorts were assigned according to the clinical history that participants reported. Measured with immunoSEQ multiplex PCR; TCRdb has only the in-frame clones, and not every one. The sample lists fewer than 350,000 clones; nearly 90% were seen once. The length of the CDR3 is 15 residues. The germline gives CDR1 SEHNR, CDR2 FQNEAQ (reference sequence). The V and J ends lost 5 bases and 2 bases, in that order; junction bases with no gene match: 8. V is TRBV7-9 and J is TRBJ2-5; TRBD2 aligns across 7 bases. Sequencing was performed on PBMCs or T cells enriched from blood (not recorded which). The receptor was isolated from a woman under 30 with acute COVID-19. The CDR3 spells CASSTPPGGQETQYF. The CDR3 DNA is TGTGCCAGCAGCACCCCCCCGGGGGGACAAGAGACCCAGTACTTC.